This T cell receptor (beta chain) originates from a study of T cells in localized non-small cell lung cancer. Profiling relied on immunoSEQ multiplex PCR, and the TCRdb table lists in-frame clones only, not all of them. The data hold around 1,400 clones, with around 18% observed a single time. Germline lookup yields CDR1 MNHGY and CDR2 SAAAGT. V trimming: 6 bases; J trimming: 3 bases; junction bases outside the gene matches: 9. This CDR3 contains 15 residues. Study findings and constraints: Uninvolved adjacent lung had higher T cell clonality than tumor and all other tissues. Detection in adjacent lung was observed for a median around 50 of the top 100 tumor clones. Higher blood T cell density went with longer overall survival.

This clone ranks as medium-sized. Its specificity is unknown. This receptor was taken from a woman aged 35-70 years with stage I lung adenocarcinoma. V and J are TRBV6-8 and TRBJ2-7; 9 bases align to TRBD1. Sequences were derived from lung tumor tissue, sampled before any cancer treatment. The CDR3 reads CASSREPGQGYEQYF. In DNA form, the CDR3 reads TGTGCCAGCAGCAGGGAGCCGGGACAGGGCTACGAGCAGTACTTC.